Listed below are T cell receptor beta chains from one sample, sequenced in a study of cytomegalovirus exposure and HLA in healthy donors. The table came from immunoSEQ multiplex PCR; TCRdb's copy has only in-frame clones and leaves some out. The sample has some 340,000 clones, about nine tenths seen once; the top ten hold approximately 1.1%. The sequenced material came from PBMCs. These receptors were taken from a young woman in good health and CMV-seropositive. The CDR3 runs from the conserved cysteine through the conserved F or W. D genes are given only for firm matches. Clone size is not always given. Where it is, it says once, few, many or a class for expanded clones.

clone_size: once
v_call: TRBV19
j_call: TRBJ1-2
d_call: NA
cdr3_aa: CASTDDSGVNYGYTF
cdr3_nt: TGTGCCAGTACGGACGACTCGGGGGTTAACTATGGCTACACCTTC

clone_size: NA
v_call: TRBV2
j_call: TRBJ2-3
d_call: NA
cdr3_aa: CASSWTASTDTQYF
cdr3_nt: TGTGCCAGCTCCTGGACAGCCAGCACAGATACGCAGTATTTT

clone_size: NA
v_call: TRBV13
j_call: TRBJ2-2
d_call: NA
cdr3_aa: CASSPRRGTGELFF
cdr3_nt: TGTGCCAGCAGCCCTCGTCGGGGCACCGGGGAGCTGTTTTTT

clone_size: NA
v_call: TRBV2
j_call: TRBJ2-3
d_call: TRBD2
cdr3_aa: CASRGREEVFLDTQYF
cdr3_nt: TGTGCCAGCAGGGGGAGGGAGGAGGTGTTTTTGGATACGCAGTATTTT

clone_size: NA
v_call: TRBV5-4
j_call: TRBJ1-2
d_call: NA
cdr3_aa: CASNPGQNYGYTF
cdr3_nt: TGTGCCAGCAACCCCGGACAGAACTATGGCTACACCTTC

clone_size: NA
v_call: TRBV12-5
j_call: TRBJ2-5
d_call: NA
cdr3_aa: CASGLVLGEGQRETQYF
cdr3_nt: TGTGCTAGTGGTTTGGTACTGGGGGAGGGACAGAGGGAGACCCAGTACTTC

clone_size: NA
v_call: TRBV21-1
j_call: TRBJ2-5
d_call: NA
cdr3_aa: CASMPLLGVTQYF
cdr3_nt: TGTGCCAGCATGCCCCTCCTGGGGGTGACCCAGTACTTC

clone_size: few
v_call: TRBV4-2
j_call: TRBJ2-7
d_call: TRBD1
cdr3_aa: CASGTGAYEQYF
cdr3_nt: TGTGCCAGCGGGACAGGGGCCTACGAGCAGTACTTC

clone_size: NA
v_call: TRBV5-1
j_call: TRBJ2-7
d_call: TRBD1
cdr3_aa: CASSSSSGTGTYEQYF
cdr3_nt: TGCGCCAGCAGCTCCTCCTCCGGGACAGGAACCTACGAGCAGTACTTC

clone_size: NA
v_call: TRBV28
j_call: TRBJ1-5
d_call: NA
cdr3_aa: CASSLGGRSNQPQHF
cdr3_nt: TGTGCCAGCAGTTTAGGGGGTAGGAGCAATCAGCCCCAGCATTTT

clone_size: NA
v_call: TRBV4-2
j_call: TRBJ2-3
d_call: NA
cdr3_aa: CASSPTEGYTDTQYF
cdr3_nt: TGTGCCAGCTCCCCTACGGAGGGATACACAGATACGCAGTATTTT

clone_size: NA
v_call: TRBV27
j_call: TRBJ2-1
d_call: NA
cdr3_aa: CASSEVQGLGNEQFF
cdr3_nt: TGTGCCAGCAGTGAGGTACAGGGATTAGGGAATGAGCAGTTCTTC

clone_size: NA
v_call: TRBV30
j_call: TRBJ2-5
d_call: TRBD1
cdr3_aa: CAWSAGGETQYF
cdr3_nt: TGTGCCTGGAGTGCAGGGGGCGAGACCCAGTACTTC

clone_size: NA
v_call: TRBV5-6
j_call: TRBJ2-7
d_call: TRBD1
cdr3_aa: CASSLEGFGVQGADEQYF
cdr3_nt: TGTGCCAGCAGCTTGGAAGGGTTTGGCGTGCAGGGGGCGGACGAGCAGTACTTC

clone_size: NA
v_call: TRBV27
j_call: TRBJ1-5
d_call: TRBD1
cdr3_aa: CASSRGQGNQPQHF
cdr3_nt: TGTGCCAGCAGTAGGGGACAGGGCAATCAGCCCCAGCATTTT

clone_size: NA
v_call: TRBV15
j_call: TRBJ2-1
d_call: NA
cdr3_aa: CATSLRTTGYEQFF
cdr3_nt: TGTGCCACCAGCTTACGTACCACAGGGTATGAGCAGTTCTTC

clone_size: NA
v_call: TRBV29-1
j_call: TRBJ1-2
d_call: NA
cdr3_aa: CSVPGPGGGYTF
cdr3_nt: TGCAGCGTTCCCGGGCCCGGCGGTGGCTACACCTTC

clone_size: NA
v_call: TRBV6-5
j_call: TRBJ2-1
d_call: NA
cdr3_aa: CASSYFAAADNEQFF
cdr3_nt: TGTGCCAGCAGTTACTTCGCTGCGGCCGACAATGAGCAGTTCTTC

clone_size: NA
v_call: TRBV7-2
j_call: TRBJ2-7
d_call: NA
cdr3_aa: CASSRGYYEQYF
cdr3_nt: TGTGCCAGCAGCAGGGGCTACTACGAGCAGTACTTC

clone_size: NA
v_call: TRBV7-7
j_call: TRBJ2-3
d_call: TRBD2
cdr3_aa: CASSFGDGGIDTQYF
cdr3_nt: TGTGCCAGCAGCTTCGGGGACGGGGGGATAGATACGCAGTATTTT

clone_size: NA
v_call: TRBV5-1
j_call: TRBJ1-6
d_call: NA
cdr3_aa: CASSLEGDPNSPLHF
cdr3_nt: TGCGCCAGCAGCCTGGAGGGGGACCCCAATTCACCCCTCCACTTT

clone_size: NA
v_call: TRBV30
j_call: TRBJ1-5
d_call: NA
cdr3_aa: CAWSPDYNQPQHF
cdr3_nt: TGTGCCTGGAGTCCAGACTACAATCAGCCCCAGCATTTT

clone_size: NA
v_call: TRBV21-1
j_call: TRBJ1-6
d_call: NA
cdr3_aa: CASSKTRAHNGRNSPLHF
cdr3_nt: TGTGCCAGCAGCAAAACCCGGGCCCATAACGGGCGGAATTCACCCCTCCACTTT

clone_size: NA
v_call: TRBV4-3
j_call: TRBJ2-7
d_call: TRBD2
cdr3_aa: CASSQEVRGGGEQYF
cdr3_nt: TGCGCCAGCAGCCAAGAGGTCCGGGGCGGGGGCGAGCAGTACTTC

clone_size: NA
v_call: TRBV6-1
j_call: TRBJ2-7
d_call: TRBD2
cdr3_aa: CASSIRAGGPLEQYF
cdr3_nt: TGTGCCAGCAGTATCCGAGCGGGAGGGCCCCTCGAGCAGTACTTC

clone_size: NA
v_call: TRBV5-1
j_call: TRBJ2-3
d_call: NA
cdr3_aa: CASRDGYSTDTQYF
cdr3_nt: TGCGCCAGCAGAGACGGATATAGCACAGATACGCAGTATTTT

clone_size: NA
v_call: TRBV18
j_call: TRBJ1-2
d_call: NA
cdr3_aa: CASSPPLAAHYGYTF
cdr3_nt: TGTGCCAGCTCACCACCGTTGGCGGCTCACTATGGCTACACCTTC

clone_size: NA
v_call: TRBV5-1
j_call: TRBJ2-1
d_call: TRBD2
cdr3_aa: CASSEAGGKNEQFF
cdr3_nt: TGCGCCAGCAGCGAGGCGGGAGGAAAGAATGAGCAGTTCTTC

clone_size: NA
v_call: TRBV4-1
j_call: TRBJ1-3
d_call: NA
cdr3_aa: CASSLSLGRDTIYF
cdr3_nt: TGCGCCAGCAGCCTTTCGCTGGGGAGAGACACCATATATTTT

clone_size: NA
v_call: TRBV9
j_call: TRBJ2-1
d_call: NA
cdr3_aa: CASSGTTSWEQFF
cdr3_nt: TGTGCCAGCAGCGGGACGACAAGCTGGGAGCAGTTCTTC

clone_size: NA
v_call: TRBV14
j_call: TRBJ2-5
d_call: TRBD1
cdr3_aa: CASSQAGTGETQYF
cdr3_nt: TGTGCCAGCAGCCAAGCCGGGACAGGGGAGACCCAGTACTTC

clone_size: few
v_call: TRBV4-3
j_call: TRBJ2-5
d_call: NA
cdr3_aa: CASSQGPGQETQYF
cdr3_nt: TGCGCCAGCAGCCAAGGCCCCGGGCAAGAGACCCAGTACTTC

clone_size: NA
v_call: TRBV4-1
j_call: TRBJ2-1
d_call: NA
cdr3_aa: CASSQDLRQTAYNEQFF
cdr3_nt: TGCGCCAGCAGCCAAGATTTGCGGCAAACCGCCTACAATGAGCAGTTCTTC

clone_size: once
v_call: TRBV9
j_call: TRBJ2-7
d_call: TRBD1
cdr3_aa: CASSVGTGGFEQYF
cdr3_nt: TGTGCCAGCAGCGTAGGGACAGGGGGGTTCGAGCAGTACTTC

clone_size: NA
v_call: TRBV28
j_call: TRBJ1-2
d_call: TRBD1
cdr3_aa: CASRTGGANYGYTF
cdr3_nt: TGTGCCAGCAGGACAGGGGGGGCTAACTATGGCTACACCTTC

clone_size: NA
v_call: TRBV30
j_call: TRBJ1-4
d_call: TRBD1
cdr3_aa: CAWSIRQGHEKLFF
cdr3_nt: TGTGCCTGGAGTATAAGACAGGGGCATGAAAAACTGTTTTTT

clone_size: NA
v_call: TRBV9
j_call: TRBJ2-1
d_call: NA
cdr3_aa: CASSVAGGDSYNEQFF
cdr3_nt: TGTGCCAGCAGCGTAGCTGGCGGGGATTCCTACAATGAGCAGTTCTTC

clone_size: NA
v_call: TRBV28
j_call: TRBJ1-2
d_call: TRBD1
cdr3_aa: CASSWDSPNYGYTF
cdr3_nt: TGTGCCAGCAGTTGGGACAGCCCTAACTATGGCTACACCTTC

clone_size: NA
v_call: TRBV18
j_call: TRBJ2-1
d_call: TRBD1
cdr3_aa: CASSLGTGGYNEQFF
cdr3_nt: TGTGCCAGCTCACTAGGGACAGGGGGCTACAATGAGCAGTTCTTC

clone_size: NA
v_call: TRBV29-1
j_call: TRBJ1-3
d_call: NA
cdr3_aa: CSSRKGNTIYF
cdr3_nt: TGCAGCTCACGAAAGGGAAACACCATATATTTT

clone_size: few
v_call: TRBV2
j_call: TRBJ1-5
d_call: TRBD1
cdr3_aa: CASSEIQGEQPQHF
cdr3_nt: TGTGCCAGCAGTGAAATCCAGGGGGAGCAGCCCCAGCATTTT

clone_size: NA
v_call: TRBV7-9
j_call: TRBJ2-1
d_call: NA
cdr3_aa: CASSQDLIYNEQFF
cdr3_nt: TGTGCCAGCAGCCAGGACCTGATCTACAATGAGCAGTTCTTC

clone_size: NA
v_call: TRBV15
j_call: TRBJ1-2
d_call: TRBD1
cdr3_aa: CATSRDTGTGTNGYTF
cdr3_nt: TGTGCCACCAGCAGAGATACAGGGACAGGGACCAATGGCTACACCTTC

clone_size: NA
v_call: TRBV6-5
j_call: TRBJ2-5
d_call: NA
cdr3_aa: CATQEGGNRRETQYF
cdr3_nt: TGTGCCACCCAGGAGGGCGGAAACCGCAGAGAGACCCAGTACTTC

clone_size: NA
v_call: TRBV5-1
j_call: TRBJ2-1
d_call: NA
cdr3_aa: CASSIDAGATLEFF
cdr3_nt: TGCGCCAGCAGCATCGACGCAGGGGCCACGTTGGAGTTCTTC

clone_size: NA
v_call: TRBV11-3
j_call: TRBJ2-1
d_call: TRBD1
cdr3_aa: CASSIRRGLNEQFF
cdr3_nt: TGTGCCAGCAGCATACGCAGGGGGCTGAATGAGCAGTTCTTC

clone_size: NA
v_call: TRBV6-4
j_call: TRBJ1-2
d_call: NA
cdr3_aa: CASSASGRGDGYTF
cdr3_nt: TGTGCCAGCAGTGCCTCCGGCAGGGGTGATGGCTACACCTTC

clone_size: NA
v_call: TRBV30
j_call: TRBJ1-1
d_call: NA
cdr3_aa: CAWSVLEEGSEAFF
cdr3_nt: TGTGCCTGGAGTGTACTGGAGGAGGGTAGTGAAGCTTTCTTT

clone_size: NA
v_call: TRBV9
j_call: TRBJ2-1
d_call: NA
cdr3_aa: CASSVRDASFYNEQFF
cdr3_nt: TGTGCCAGCAGCGTACGGGACGCCAGTTTCTACAATGAGCAGTTCTTC

clone_size: NA
v_call: TRBV27
j_call: TRBJ1-1
d_call: NA
cdr3_aa: CASSPGTGLGTEAFF
cdr3_nt: TGTGCCAGCAGCCCCGGAACAGGGCTAGGCACTGAAGCTTTCTTT

clone_size: NA
v_call: TRBV6-5
j_call: TRBJ2-7
d_call: NA
cdr3_aa: CASSYSWGQAYEQYF
cdr3_nt: TGTGCCAGCAGTTACTCGTGGGGACAAGCTTACGAGCAGTACTTC